This passage covers 30 T cell receptor beta chains from one sample sequenced in a study of blood T cell repertoires in COVID-19. Clones were sequenced by immunoSEQ multiplex PCR, and TCRdb holds only the in-frame ones, with some missing. The sample lists some 70,000 clones, around nine tenths occurring once. Material: peripheral blood. These receptors came from a man aged 45-60 years with active COVID-19.

The rearrangement joins TRBV5-1 to TRBJ2-1; D ambiguous. Per germline, CDR1 SGHRS and CDR2 YFSETQ. V shed 4 bases and J shed 7 bases, with 9 bases lying between them. The CDR3 totals 12 residues. CDR3 residues: CASSPRWNEQFF. Written as DNA, the CDR3 is TGCGCCAGCAGCCCGAGGTGGAATGAGCAGTTCTTC. The full variable domain, with the rest looked up from reference TRBV5-1 and TRBJ2-1, is KAGVTQTPRYLIKTRGQQVTLSCSPISGHRSVSWYQQTPGQGLQFLFEYFSETQRNKGNFPGRFSGRQFSNSRSEMNVSTLELGDSALYLCASSPRWNEQFFGPGTRLTVL.

This sequence joins TRBV9 and TRBJ1-2, with D perhaps TRBD1 (6 bases). Germline V lookup: CDR1 SGDLS, CDR2 YYNGEE. The CDR3 totals 15 residues. V was trimmed by 2 bases and J by 4 bases, leaving 15 bases between them. The CDR3 DNA is TGTGCCAGCAGCGTCCTGGGAGGGGGAAGCTATGGCTACACCTTC. Translation gives CASSVLGGGSYGYTF.

As to this clone: The same CDR3 can be traced to other DNA sequences in this sample. This chain connects TRBV7-2 to TRBJ2-7; the D gene is possibly TRBD2 (6 bases). V gave up 1 base and J gave up 2 bases, with 15 bases separating them. The CDR3 has 16 amino acids. The germline gives CDR1 SGHTA, CDR2 FQGNSA. CDR3 sequence: CASSLGPAGGTYEQYF. In nucleotides, the CDR3 is TGTGCCAGCAGCTTAGGGCCCGCCGGGGGTACCTACGAGCAGTACTTC. The full variable domain, in which reference TRBV7-2 and TRBJ2-7 provide the parts outside the CDR3, is GAGVSQSPSNKVTEKGKDVELRCDPISGHTALYWYRQSLGQGLEFLIYFQGNSAPDKSGLPSDRFSAERTGGSVSTLTIQRTQQEDSAVYLCASSLGPAGGTYEQYFGPGTRLTVT.

This rearrangement joins TRBV2 to TRBJ2-1, with D possibly matching TRBD2 (6 bases). The CDR3 has 12 residues. Germline CDR1 and CDR2: SNHLY and FYNNEI. V lost 6 bases and J 10 bases, leaving 13 bases between the germline ends. CDR3 coding DNA: TGTGCCAGCAGGGGACTTTCTAAGGAGCAGTTCTTC. It codes for CASRGLSKEQFF.

The rearrangement joins TRBV24-1 to TRBJ2-2; TRBD1 aligns across 7 bases. Trimming removed 8 bases from V and 7 bases from J; junction bases left unmatched: 12. The germline V gene has CDR1 KGHDR and CDR2 SFDVKD. The CDR3 spans 15 residues. The CDR3 loop reads CATKTRDRGSGELFF. CDR3 DNA: TGTGCCACCAAGACCAGGGACAGAGGCAGCGGGGAGCTGTTTTTT.

This chain links TRBV19 with TRBJ1-1; D is uncertain. The length of the CDR3 is 15 residues. V was shortened by 1 base and J by 2 bases, with 11 bases between the two germline ends. Germline CDR1 LNHDA, CDR2 SQIVND (reference sequence). The CDR3 coding sequence is TGTGCCAGTAGTATAGGTGGCATAATAAACACTGAAGCTTTCTTT. Translated: CASSIGGIINTEAFF. Filled out from reference TRBV19 and TRBJ1-1, the complete variable domain reads DGGITQSPKYLFRKEGQNVTLSCEQNLNHDAMYWYRQDPGQGLRLIYYSQIVNDFQKGDIAEGYSVSREKKESFPLTVTSAQKNPTAFYLCASSIGGIINTEAFFGQGTRLTVV.

V and J are TRBV7-8 and TRBJ1-4, with a tentative D call TRBD1 (5 bases). Germline CDR1 reads SGHVS; CDR2 reads FQNEAQ. CDR3 length: 15 residues. Trimming removed 4 bases at V and 3 bases at J, with 12 bases between. The CDR3 here is CASSSGHNSNEKLFF. As DNA, the CDR3 is TGTGCCAGCAGCTCAGGACACAACTCTAATGAAAAACTGTTTTTT.

This chain uses TRBV18 with TRBJ2-7; 8 nucleotides line up with TRBD1. Germline assignment: CDR1 KGHSH and CDR2 LQKENI. With 2 bases clipped from V and 5 bases from J, the junction kept 8 bases outside the gene matches. The CDR3 is 15 amino acids. CDR3 sequence reads: CASSPRQGNGDEQYF. CDR3 DNA sequence: TGTGCCAGCTCACCAAGACAGGGGAACGGTGACGAGCAGTACTTC.

The V and J genes are TRBV18 and TRBJ2-3, with 7 bases matching TRBD1. This CDR3 is 15 amino acids long. V lost 5 bases and J lost 1; bases outside the gene matches: 6. In germline, CDR1 is KGHSH, CDR2 LQKENI. The CDR3 coding sequence is TGTGCCAGCTCATCTCGACAGGGCCGCACAGATACGCAGTATTTT. The encoded protein is CASSSRQGRTDTQYF.

This clone was seen a single time. The chain links TRBV6-2 or TRBV6-3 to TRBJ2-3; TRBD1 is a possible D gene (6 bases). Trimming left V 0 bases short and J 2 bases short, with 15 bases between. This CDR3 has 17 amino acids. The germline CDR1 and CDR2 sequences are MNHEY and SVGEGT. Here the CDR3 reads CASSYSLGAAFTDTQYF. CDR3 bases: TGTGCCAGCAGTTACTCGTTGGGGGCAGCCTTCACAGATACGCAGTATTTT.

The chain has TRBV5-8 and TRBJ1-1, with unresolved D. Germline V lookup: CDR1 SGHTS, CDR2 YDEGEE. The CDR3 is 15 residues long. V was clipped by 4 bases and J by 6 bases, with 19 bases between them. This chain's CDR3 is CASSHTRRRNAEAFF. The CDR3 bases are TGTGCCAGCAGCCACACCCGGAGACGAAACGCTGAAGCTTTCTTT.

This clone was seen once. The rearrangement uses TRBV2 and TRBJ1-1; 12 positions agree with TRBD1. Unmatched junction bases numbered 6, after V lost 6 bases and J lost 10 bases. The CDR3 contains 13 residues. Germline assignment: CDR1 SNHLY and CDR2 FYNNEI. The DNA of the CDR3 is TGTGCCAGCAGGGGGGGACAGGGGGCGACAGCTTTCTTT. Amino acid sequence: CASRGGQGATAFF.

In this sample, this clone turned up once. The chain joins TRBV7-8 to TRBJ1-4; 7 nucleotides align to TRBD1. Germline V lookup: CDR1 SGHVS, CDR2 FQNEAQ. The junction had 8 bases not matched to a gene; V was cut back by 5 bases and J by 2 bases. CDR3 size: 16 residues. The CDR3 spells CASSPRDRLTNEKLFF. DNA for the CDR3: TGTGCCAGCAGCCCCCGGGACAGACTTACTAATGAAAAACTGTTTTTT.

This clone was observed a few times. The chain couples TRBV5-1 to TRBJ2-1; weak D call: TRBD2 (5 bases). The CDR3 loop spans 15 amino acids. V was cut by 0 bases and J by 5 bases, with 12 bases left in between. Germline V gene sequence: CDR1 SGHRS, CDR2 YFSETQ. CDR3 sequence reads: CASSLVLAQNNEQFF. The CDR3 coding sequence is TGCGCCAGCAGCTTGGTTCTAGCTCAGAACAATGAGCAGTTCTTC.

This chain uses TRBV9 with TRBJ1-6; D gene uncertain. Trimming removed 4 bases at V and 0 bases at J, with 17 bases between. Germline V gene data show CDR1 as SGDLS and CDR2 as YYNGEE. The CDR3 spans 18 residues. CDR3 sequence (DNA): TGTGCCAGCAGCACGACTGATAATCCCAGCTCCTATAATTCACCCCTCCACTTT. Amino acid sequence: CASSTTDNPSSYNSPLHF.

V gene TRBV5-1 combines with J gene TRBJ2-2, with D perhaps matching TRBD2 (6 bases). Trimming pared 1 base from V and 5 bases from J, leaving 12 bases between. CDR3 length equals 15 residues. Germline V CDR1 and CDR2: SGHRS, YFSETQ. CDR3 sequence: CASSLRDSRTGELFF. DNA of the CDR3: TGCGCCAGCAGCTTGCGGGACTCCCGGACCGGGGAGCTGTTTTTT.

The gene calls are TRBV2 and TRBJ1-5, with D maybe TRBD1 (5 bases). CDR1 is SNHLY, CDR2 FYNNEI, per germline. The CDR3 runs to 15 residues. Trimming pared 7 bases from V and 3 bases from J, leaving 16 bases between. CDR3: CASTQQGRANQPQHF. CDR3 coding DNA: TGTGCCAGCACCCAGCAGGGAAGGGCCAATCAGCCCCAGCATTTT.

The chain employs TRBV19 and TRBJ2-1; 10 bases map to TRBD1. After removal of 5 bases from V and 3 bases from J, the junction contained 16 bases not matched to a gene. This CDR3 contains 19 residues. Per the germline V gene, CDR1 is LNHDA and CDR2 is SQIVND (reference sequence). The CDR3 protein is CASSHGQGDARGRYNEQFF. The CDR3 DNA reads TGTGCCAGTAGTCATGGACAGGGGGATGCTCGGGGGCGCTACAATGAGCAGTTCTTC.

The V and J genes are TRBV6-8 and TRBJ2-1, with TRBD2 matching 8 bases. This CDR3 has 14 residues. V shed 8 bases, J shed 6 bases, and the junction held 9 bases outside the gene matches. The germline CDR1 and CDR2 sequences are MNHGY and SAAAGT. CDR3 protein: CASVAAGGGNEQFF. The CDR3 bases are TGTGCCAGCGTCGCGGCGGGAGGCGGCAATGAGCAGTTCTTC.

This clone was seen once. The chain employs TRBV27 and TRBJ2-3; 7 bases agree with TRBD2. The CDR3 is 14 residues long. J gave up 6 bases and V 5 bases, and 8 bases lay outside the gene matches. In germline, CDR1 is MNHEY, CDR2 SMNVEV (reference sequence). The CDR3 region is CASSPRDYLDTQYF. In DNA, the CDR3 is TGTGCCAGCAGTCCCCGGGACTATCTGGATACGCAGTATTTT.

The V and J genes are TRBV4-3 and TRBJ1-4; D unresolved. From germline, CDR1 is LGHNA and CDR2 YSLEER. This CDR3 spans 15 amino acids. V was trimmed by 0 bases and J by 11 bases, leaving 16 bases between them. The CDR3, as DNA: TGCGCCAGCAGCCAAGAAGGTTCCATCAGCGGGAAACTGTTTTTT. This gives the protein CASSQEGSISGKLFF.

The chain uses TRBV9 and TRBJ1-1; tentatively, D is TRBD1 (5 bases). Trimming shortened V by 4 bases and J by 1 base, and 8 bases separated the two germline ends. The CDR3 is 13 amino acids. Looked up from germline, CDR1 is SGDLS and CDR2 is YYNGEE. CDR3 coding DNA: TGTGCCAGCAGCTCGGACACGAACACTGAAGCTTTCTTT. Its translation is CASSSDTNTEAFF. Filled out from reference TRBV9 and TRBJ1-1, the complete variable domain reads DSGVTQTPKHLITATGQRVTLRCSPRSGDLSVYWYQQSLDQGLQFLIQYYNGEERAKGNILERFSAQQFPDLHSELNLSSLELGDSALYFCASSSDTNTEAFFGQGTRLTVV.

This clone was found once. The rearrangement uses TRBV10-3 and TRBJ2-3; 9 bases are shared with TRBD1. The CDR3 spans 16 residues. The germline gives CDR1 ENHRY, CDR2 SYGVKD. Losses at the gene ends were 10 bases for V and 2 bases for J; bases not matched to a gene: 13. This CDR3 is CASGFSGQGSTDTQYF. The CDR3 DNA reads TGTGCCAGCGGGTTTTCAGGACAGGGGTCCACAGATACGCAGTATTTT.

The rearrangement links TRBV9 to TRBJ2-3; TRBD2 agrees at 9 bases. CDR3 size: 16 residues. Germline CDR1 reads SGDLS; CDR2 reads YYNGEE. V shed 3 bases, J shed 4 bases, and the junction held 9 bases outside the gene matches. The CDR3 coding sequence is TGTGCCAGCAGCGGTTATTTAGCGGGGGCCCCAGATACGCAGTATTTT. Translation gives CASSGYLAGAPDTQYF.

This chain uses TRBV28 with TRBJ2-3; a weak D match, TRBD2 (5 bases). This CDR3 contains 15 residues. V was pared by 2 bases and J by 2 bases, with 11 bases between. CDR1 is MDHEN, CDR2 SYDVKM, per germline. CDR3 amino acids: CASSLPSGNTDTQYF. The CDR3 DNA is TGTGCCAGCAGTTTACCCAGCGGAAACACAGATACGCAGTATTTT.

V gene TRBV4-1 combines with J gene TRBJ2-7, with D perhaps TRBD1 (7 bases). The germline V gene has CDR1 MGHRA and CDR2 YSYEKL. There are 15 residues in the CDR3. V lost 4 bases to trimming and J lost 3 bases, with 16 bases between them. The CDR3 region is CASSLGGTADYEQYF. In nucleotides, the CDR3 is TGCGCCAGCAGCCTAGGAGGGACAGCCGACTACGAGCAGTACTTC.

The rearrangement joins TRBV3-1 (or the pseudogene TRBV3-2) to TRBJ2-2; 12 bases are shared with TRBD2. V gave up 9 bases and J gave up 4 bases; unmatched junction bases: 15. The CDR3 extends over 18 amino acids. Germline V gene lookup returns CDR1 LGHDT and CDR2 YNNKEL (reference sequence). This CDR3 reads CASKPVGLAGRGTGELFF. CDR3 in DNA: TGTGCCAGTAAGCCAGTCGGACTAGCGGGAAGAGGCACCGGGGAGCTGTTTTTT.

This clone occurred once. The chain couples TRBV28 to TRBJ2-4; 10 nucleotides match TRBD1. The CDR3 has 16 amino acids. Trimming removed 6 bases from V and 1 base from J; junction bases left unmatched: 6. Germline loops: CDR1 MDHEN, CDR2 SYDVKM. The DNA for the CDR3 is TGTGCCAGCAGGCGACAGGGGGCCGGGGCCAAAAACATTCAGTACTTC. Translating it yields CASRRQGAGAKNIQYF.

The genes are TRBV4-3 and TRBJ2-3; 11 bases align to TRBD2. Germline CDR1 reads LGHNA; CDR2 reads YSLEER. V was pared by 4 bases and J by 2 bases, with 2 bases of the junction left unmatched. CDR3 length: 15 residues. The CDR3 loop is CASSLGLAVTDTQYF. CDR3 in DNA: TGCGCCAGCAGCCTGGGACTAGCGGTCACAGATACGCAGTATTTT.

The chain uses TRBV9 and TRBJ2-2; 9 bases match TRBD1. The CDR3 has 15 amino acids. The trim removed 2 bases at V and 2 bases at J, leaving 1 base unmatched. Germline V gene lookup returns CDR1 SGDLS and CDR2 YYNGEE. For the CDR3, the DNA is TGTGCCAGCAGCGTGACAGGGGGTAACACCGGGGAGCTGTTTTTT. This translates into CASSVTGGNTGELFF.